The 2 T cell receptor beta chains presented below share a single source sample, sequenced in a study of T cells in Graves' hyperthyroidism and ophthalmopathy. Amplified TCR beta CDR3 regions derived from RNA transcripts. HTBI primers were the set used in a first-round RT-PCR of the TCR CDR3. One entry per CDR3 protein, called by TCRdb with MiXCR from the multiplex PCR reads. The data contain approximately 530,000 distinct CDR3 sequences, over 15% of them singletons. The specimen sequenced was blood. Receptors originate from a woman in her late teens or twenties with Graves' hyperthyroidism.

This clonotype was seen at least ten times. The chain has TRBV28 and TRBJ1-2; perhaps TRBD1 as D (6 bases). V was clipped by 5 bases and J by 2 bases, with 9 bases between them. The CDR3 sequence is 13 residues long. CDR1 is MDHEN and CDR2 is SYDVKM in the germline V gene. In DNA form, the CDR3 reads TGTGCCAGCAGTCGGGGGGCGAACTATGGCTACACCTTC. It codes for CASSRGANYGYTF.

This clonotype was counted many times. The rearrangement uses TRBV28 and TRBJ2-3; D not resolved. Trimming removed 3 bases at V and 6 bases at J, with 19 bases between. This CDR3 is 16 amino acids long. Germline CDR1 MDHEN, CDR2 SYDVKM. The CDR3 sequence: CASSFPGSILPDTQYF. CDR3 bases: TGTGCCAGCAGTTTCCCGGGCTCAATCCTCCCCGATACGCAGTATTTT.